This TCR beta chain was obtained from a study of T cell responses to AZD1222 COVID-19 vaccine. This CDR3 comprises 21 residues. The repertoire was sequenced with immunoSEQ multiplex PCR; TCRdb's copy has only in-frame clones and lacks some. The table shows over 150,000 clones, with 88% occurring only once. Sequencing used peripheral blood, obtained on day 0 of AZD1222 vaccination. This clonotype originated in an adult in good health. V gene TRBV21-1 combines with J gene TRBJ2-3; the table's D call, TRBD2, was not checked against the DNA. TRBV21-1 is reported as a pseudogene. In DNA form, the CDR3 reads TGTGCCAGCAGCAAAATTGGGAGGGGGCTAAGGGGACTAGGATTCACAGATACGCAGTATTTT. It is translated as CASSKIGRGLRGLGFTDTQYF.